These 4 T cell receptor beta chains share one sample of origin, sequenced in a study of blood T cell repertoires in COVID-19. Repertoires were generated with immunoSEQ multiplex PCR, while TCRdb's copy carries only in-frame clones and drops some. This table holds some 140,000 clones, about four fifths found once. The material sequenced was peripheral blood. The source is a man of 80 years or more with acute or convalescent COVID-19.

V gene TRBV5-6 combines with J gene TRBJ1-1; 7 positions agree with TRBD1. The V and J ends lost 7 bases and 6 bases, in that order; junction bases with no gene match: 9. CDR1 and CDR2 (germline): SGHDT, YYEEEE. The CDR3 runs 13 residues. CDR3 region: CASRRQGRPEAFF. The DNA of the CDR3 is TGTGCCAGCCGGAGACAGGGAAGGCCTGAAGCTTTCTTT.

This clone was picked up a small number of times. The chain links TRBV2 to TRBJ1-3; D is unclear. V lost 6 bases and J lost 0, with 9 bases in between. Germline CDR1 and CDR2: SNHLY and FYNNEI. The CDR3 length is 14 residues. The chain's CDR3 is CASRDSSSGNTIYF. The CDR3 coding sequence is TGTGCCAGCAGGGACTCAAGCTCTGGAAACACCATATATTTT.

This chain uses TRBV28 with TRBJ2-3; 7 bases agree with TRBD1. J gave up 5 bases and V 4 bases, and 6 bases lay outside the gene matches. Germline assignment: CDR1 MDHEN and CDR2 SYDVKM. The CDR3 consists of 14 residues. The chain's CDR3 is CASSSGQVGDTQYF. The CDR3 bases are TGTGCCAGCAGTTCCGGACAGGTAGGAGATACGCAGTATTTT.

The chain joins TRBV7-3 to TRBJ1-1, with D possibly matching TRBD1 (5 bases). The ends were cut back, 3 bases at V and 0 bases at J, with 17 bases in the middle. This CDR3 is built from 17 residues. Germline loops: CDR1 SGHTA, CDR2 FQGTGA. The CDR3 nucleotides read TGTGCCAGCAGCTTCCCCATCCTAAGACAGCTGAACACTGAAGCTTTCTTT. It is translated as CASSFPILRQLNTEAFF.